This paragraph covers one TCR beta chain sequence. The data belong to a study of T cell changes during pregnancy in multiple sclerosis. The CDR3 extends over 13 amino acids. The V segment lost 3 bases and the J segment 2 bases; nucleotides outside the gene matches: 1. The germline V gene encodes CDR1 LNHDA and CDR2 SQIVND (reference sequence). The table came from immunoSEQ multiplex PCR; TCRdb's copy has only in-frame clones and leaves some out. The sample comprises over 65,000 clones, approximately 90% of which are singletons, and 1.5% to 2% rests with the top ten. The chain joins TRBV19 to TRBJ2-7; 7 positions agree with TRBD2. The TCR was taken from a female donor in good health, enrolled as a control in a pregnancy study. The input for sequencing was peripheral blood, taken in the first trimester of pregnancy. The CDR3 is CASSIGRAYEQYF. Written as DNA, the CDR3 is TGTGCCAGTAGTATTGGGAGGGCCTACGAGCAGTACTTC.